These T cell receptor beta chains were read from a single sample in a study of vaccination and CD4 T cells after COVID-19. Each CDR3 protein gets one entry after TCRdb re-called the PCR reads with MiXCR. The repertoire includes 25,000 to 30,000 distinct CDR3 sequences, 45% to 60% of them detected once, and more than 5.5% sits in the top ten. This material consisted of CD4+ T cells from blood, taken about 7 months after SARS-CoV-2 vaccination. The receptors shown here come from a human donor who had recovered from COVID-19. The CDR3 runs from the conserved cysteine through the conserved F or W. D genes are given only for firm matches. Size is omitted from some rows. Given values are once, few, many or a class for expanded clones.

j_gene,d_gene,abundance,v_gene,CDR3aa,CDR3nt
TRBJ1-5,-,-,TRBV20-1,CSARIDGNSNQPQHF,TGCAGTGCGCGAATCGACGGTAATAGCAATCAGCCCCAGCATTTT
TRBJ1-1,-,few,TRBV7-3,CASSSLGNTEAFF,TGTGCCAGCAGCTCCTTGGGGAACACTGAAGCTTTCTTT
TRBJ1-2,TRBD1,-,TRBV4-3,CASSQDGTGAYYGYTF,TGCGCCAGCAGCCAAGATGGGACAGGGGCGTACTATGGCTACACCTTC
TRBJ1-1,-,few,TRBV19,CASKLGTEAFF,TGTGCCAGTAAGTTAGGCACTGAAGCTTTCTTT
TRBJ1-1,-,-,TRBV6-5,CASSSFHEAFF,TGTGCCAGCAGTTCTTTTCATGAAGCTTTCTTT
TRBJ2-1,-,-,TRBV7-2,CASSLAPDEQFF,TGTGCCAGCAGCTTAGCCCCGGATGAGCAGTTCTTC
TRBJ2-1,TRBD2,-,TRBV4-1,CASSPSGLTTNEQFF,TGCGCCAGCTCACCTAGCGGGCTAACTACCAATGAGCAGTTCTTC
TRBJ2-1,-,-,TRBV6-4,CASSDRVNNEQFF,TGTGCCAGCAGTGACAGGGTTAACAATGAGCAGTTCTTC
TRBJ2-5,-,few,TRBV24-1,CATSDPGRGETQYF,TGTGCCACCAGTGATCCGGGGAGGGGGGAGACCCAGTACTTC
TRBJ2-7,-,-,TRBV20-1,CSARVGAGNREQYF,TGCAGTGCTAGAGTCGGCGCGGGAAATCGCGAGCAGTACTTC
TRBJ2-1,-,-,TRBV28,CASSFENNEQFF,TGTGCCAGCAGTTTCGAGAACAATGAGCAGTTCTTC
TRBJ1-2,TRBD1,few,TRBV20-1,CSATPRRTGAYYGYTF,TGCAGTGCTACGCCAAGGAGGACAGGCGCATACTATGGCTACACCTTC
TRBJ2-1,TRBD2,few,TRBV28,CASSTGTSRNEQFF,TGTGCCAGCAGTACCGGGACTAGCAGGAATGAGCAGTTCTTC
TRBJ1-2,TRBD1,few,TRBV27,CASSLIGGGDGYTF,TGTGCCAGCAGTTTGATAGGGGGCGGGGATGGCTACACCTTC
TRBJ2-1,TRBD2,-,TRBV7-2,CASSLLAGVWNEQFF,TGTGCCAGCAGCCTACTAGCGGGAGTCTGGAATGAGCAGTTCTTC
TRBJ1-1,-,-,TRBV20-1,CSARELSVWMNTEAFF,TGCAGTGCTAGAGAACTATCTGTATGGATGAACACTGAAGCTTTCTTT
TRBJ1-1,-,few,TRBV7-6,CASSLAVRGLNTEAFF,TGTGCCAGCAGCTTAGCGGTACGGGGCTTGAACACTGAAGCTTTCTTT
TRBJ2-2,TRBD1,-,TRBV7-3,CASKRAGGTGELFF,TGTGCCAGCAAAAGGGCAGGGGGCACCGGGGAGCTGTTTTTT
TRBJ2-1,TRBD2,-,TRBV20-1,CSAPTSGMNEQFF,TGCAGTGCACCGACTAGCGGGATGAATGAGCAGTTCTTC
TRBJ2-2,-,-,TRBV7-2,CASSLGGTREWSGELFF,TGTGCCAGCAGCTTAGGGGGTACTAGGGAGTGGTCCGGGGAGCTGTTTTTT
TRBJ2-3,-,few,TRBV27,CASSSRRRSDTQYF,TGTGCCAGCAGCTCTAGGAGGCGGTCCGATACGCAGTATTTT
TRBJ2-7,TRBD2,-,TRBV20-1,CSAGLAGEYEQYF,TGCAGTGCGGGACTAGCGGGAGAATACGAGCAGTACTTC
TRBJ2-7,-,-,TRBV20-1,CSATVGQGGYEQYF,TGCAGTGCTACAGTCGGACAGGGAGGGTACGAGCAGTACTTC
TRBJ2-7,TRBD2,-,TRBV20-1,CSARSGTSGIYEQYF,TGCAGTGCTAGATCTGGGACTAGCGGGATCTACGAGCAGTACTTC
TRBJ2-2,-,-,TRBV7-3,CASSSGLNTGELFF,TGTGCCAGCAGTTCAGGGCTCAACACCGGGGAGCTGTTTTTT
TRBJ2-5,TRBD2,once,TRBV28,CASSLVRELQETQYF,TGTGCCAGCAGTTTGGTGCGGGAGCTTCAAGAGACCCAGTACTTC
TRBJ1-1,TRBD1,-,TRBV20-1,CSAGDRANTEAFF,TGCAGTGCTGGGGACAGGGCGAACACTGAAGCTTTCTTT
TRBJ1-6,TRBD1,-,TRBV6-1,CASSAISGTAYNSPLHF,TGTGCCAGCAGTGCAATCTCCGGGACAGCTTATAATTCACCCCTCCACTTT
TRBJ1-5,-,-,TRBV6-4,CASSYITANQPQHF,TGTGCCAGCAGTTACATCACAGCTAATCAGCCCCAGCATTTT
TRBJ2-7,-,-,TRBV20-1,CSAEPKPATFPYEQYF,TGCAGTGCTGAACCCAAACCAGCCACTTTTCCCTACGAGCAGTACTTC
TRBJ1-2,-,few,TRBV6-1,CASSRTGNYGYTF,TGTGCCAGCAGTCGAACAGGAAACTATGGCTACACCTTC
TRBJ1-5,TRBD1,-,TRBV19,CASSGTGSGNQPQHF,TGTGCCAGTAGCGGGACAGGGTCTGGCAATCAGCCCCAGCATTTT
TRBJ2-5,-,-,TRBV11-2,CASSLVDGTQYF,TGTGCCAGCAGCTTAGTTGATGGGACCCAGTACTTC
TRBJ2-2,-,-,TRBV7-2,CASSLWTGLGVGELFF,TGTGCCAGCAGCCTCTGGACCGGCCTCGGAGTCGGGGAGCTGTTTTTT
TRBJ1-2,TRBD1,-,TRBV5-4,CASSPGQGRSFEYGYTF,TGTGCCAGCAGCCCGGGACAGGGACGGAGTTTTGAGTATGGCTACACCTTC
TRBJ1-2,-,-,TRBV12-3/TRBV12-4,CASSPGVGGYTF,TGTGCCAGCAGCCCTGGTGTAGGTGGCTACACCTTC
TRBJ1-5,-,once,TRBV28,CASSPETGWGQPQHF,TGTGCCAGCAGCCCAGAAACTGGGTGGGGTCAGCCCCAGCATTTT
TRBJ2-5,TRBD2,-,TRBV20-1,CSARVSRLAGGLGGETQYF,TGCAGTGCTAGAGTTTCGAGGCTAGCGGGAGGGCTGGGGGGAGAGACCCAGTACTTC
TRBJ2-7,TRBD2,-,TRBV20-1,CSAQTSGSELGEQYF,TGCAGTGCCCAAACTAGCGGGAGCGAGTTAGGCGAGCAGTACTTC
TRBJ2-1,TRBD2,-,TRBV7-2,CASSSSSGRAREQFF,TGTGCCAGCAGCTCTTCTAGCGGGAGGGCCAGGGAGCAGTTCTTC
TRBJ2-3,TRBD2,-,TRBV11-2,CASSPGLAGVGADTQYF,TGTGCCAGCAGCCCGGGACTAGCGGGAGTAGGAGCAGATACGCAGTATTTT
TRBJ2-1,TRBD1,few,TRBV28,CASSLGLRGPDFENEQFF,TGTGCCAGCAGTTTAGGTTTAAGGGGGCCCGATTTTGAGAATGAGCAGTTCTTC
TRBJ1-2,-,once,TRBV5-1,CASSSTSPYGYTF,TGCGCCAGCAGCTCGACTAGCCCATATGGCTACACCTTC
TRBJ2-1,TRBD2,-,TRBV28,CASSRTSSGRYYNEQFF,TGTGCCAGCAGTCGGACCTCCAGCGGGAGGTATTACAATGAGCAGTTCTTC
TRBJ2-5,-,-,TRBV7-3,CASSPRGGETQYF,TGTGCCAGCAGCCCGAGGGGGGGAGAGACCCAGTACTTC
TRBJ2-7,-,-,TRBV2,CASSVKAAGFEQYF,TGTGCCAGCAGTGTAAAAGCGGCGGGGTTCGAGCAGTACTTC
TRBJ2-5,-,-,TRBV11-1,CASSRSGYSQGYQETQYF,TGTGCCAGCAGCCGGTCGGGTTACTCTCAGGGGTACCAAGAGACCCAGTACTTC
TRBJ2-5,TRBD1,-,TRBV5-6,CASSYMSGTGQQETQYF,TGTGCCAGCAGCTATATGTCCGGGACAGGACAACAAGAGACCCAGTACTTC
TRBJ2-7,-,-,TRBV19,CASSQMDEQYF,TGTGCCAGTAGTCAAATGGACGAGCAGTACTTC
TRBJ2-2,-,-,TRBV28,CASRLGGVRAGYTGELFF,TGTGCCAGCCGTCTAGGGGGGGTAAGAGCGGGATACACCGGGGAGCTGTTTTTT
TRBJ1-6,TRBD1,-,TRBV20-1,CSARTGGTGDNSPLHF,TGCAGTGCTAGGACTGGAGGGACAGGGGATAATTCACCCCTCCACTTT
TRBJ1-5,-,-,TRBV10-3,CAISEGADSNQPQHF,TGTGCCATCAGTGAAGGGGCGGATAGCAATCAGCCCCAGCATTTT
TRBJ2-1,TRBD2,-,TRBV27,CASSFKGLAGGYNEQFF,TGTGCCAGCAGTTTCAAGGGACTAGCGGGAGGATACAATGAGCAGTTCTTC
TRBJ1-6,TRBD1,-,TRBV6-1,CASSGTGQRSSPLHF,TGTGCCAGCAGTGGAACGGGACAGCGTTCTTCACCCCTCCACTTT
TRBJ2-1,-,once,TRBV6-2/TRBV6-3,CASNQGSVNEQFF,TGTGCCAGCAATCAAGGTTCGGTCAATGAGCAGTTCTTC